This TCR beta chain comes out of a study of shared clonotypes between healthy human individuals (dated by TCRdb to the early 2020s). A note on the overall study: A couple of women and three men aged 18 to 49 years were included in the cohort. Per donor, three plates each were used for CD4 naive and CD4 memory, two for CD8 naive, and one for CD8 memory. To estimate repertoire size and how much clonotype sharing occurs between individuals, the study deeply sequenced the blood TCR repertoires of five healthy adults. To increase sequencing depth and limit assay-specific biases, TCR repertoire library preparation and sequencing were carried out by different laboratories using diverse techniques. Leukapheresis yielded between about 0.85 and 10 billion PBMCs per donor. General study outcomes and caveats: Pairwise subsampling led to the expectation that sequencing depth would affect the degree of clonotype sharing among donors. Even with the large sequencing depth, rarefaction of the sorted-subset datasets indicated that sequencing was incomplete. Sampling was limited to blood, and TCR repertoires in tissue likely differ from TCR repertoires in blood. Because the study included only a small number of donors, the genetic and exposure-history diversity represented was limited. Naive subsets generally had larger estimated clonotype richness than memory subsets did. Clonotypes shared by all four sorted-subset donors showed higher generation probabilities than non-shared clonotypes. When several donors were compared, the shared fraction of clonotypes was 5% to 6.5% for naive CD4, roughly 3.4% for naive CD8, 2% to 2.5% for memory CD4, and less than 0.45% for memory CD8.

The germline V gene (reference sequence) sets CDR1 to LNHDA and CDR2 to SQIVND. V lost 1 base and J lost 3 bases; the stretch between them is 4 bases long. Inclusive of the bounding cysteine and phenylalanine, the CDR3 is 13 residues long. The DNA shown is the 39-base CDR3, in frame from base 1. Using the deep immunoSEQ assay, multiplex PCR amplified TCR CDR3 regions from genomic DNA. Extracted genomic DNA from each cell subset was spread evenly across all wells of several immunoSEQ 96-well plates, with each plate serving as a replicate. For sorted subsets, about 200 ng genomic DNA, equal to tens of thousands of T cell genomes, was loaded into each replicate PCR. The purified libraries were quantified using a Qubit 3.0 fluorometer, sized with a Bioanalyzer 2100, and then quantified again using the KAPA Library Quantification kit. Each immunoSEQ 96-well plate was sequenced on its own single-read 150-cycle Illumina NextSeq 550 flow cell. As for how the authors treated the data: Because the immunoSEQ output held only junctional sequences and lacked quality scores, the filtering could not match the filtering applied to full-length reads. Sequences were annotated with PyIR, a Python wrapper for IgBLAST v1.9, and V/J genes and CDR3 were assigned using IMGT germline references. Reads were filtered out if the reads had weak V/J assignments (E-value above 1e-6), no CDR3, stop codons, out-of-frame junctions, or ambiguous translated residues. V3J clonotypes were defined as sequences sharing the same inferred V gene, J gene, and CDR3 amino acid sequence. The percentage overlap between two repertoires was calculated by dividing the number of shared unique clonotypes by the size of the smaller repertoire. Repertoire richness was assessed with RTK rarefaction, the Chao1 estimator, and Recon v2.1 estimates of unobserved clonotypes. OLGA was used to compute generation probabilities for all TCRbeta clonotypes that the gDNA method yielded from a handful of donors. TCRdb's version of the immuneACCESS table is confined to in-frame rearrangements and falls short of the full clone set. An unresolved V gene accounts for under half of the shortfall where checked; the remainder is of unknown origin. The V and J calls and clone size are taken from that table; D and trimming were inferred from the DNA. This sample is represented by about 580,000 clones; 98% of them were singletons. Jointly, the top ten make up 0.3% of the sample.

CD8 naive samples were obtained by positive selection for CCR7 among CD45RO-negative cells, yielding a CD45RA+CCR7+ population from which TemRA cells were excluded. Donors were healthy HIV-negative adults with no recently reported acute infections or vaccinations. Every donor was a Caucasian adult living in Nashville, Tennessee, USA. Blood was collected by leukapheresis, and PBMCs were isolated by Ficoll-Histopaque density gradient centrifugation and then cryopreserved in liquid nitrogen vapor phase. Purity and quantity of every magnetically sorted T cell population were checked by analytical flow cytometry. From each sorted fraction, genomic DNA was isolated and quantified by UV absorbance on a Nanodrop 2000c. For this clone: No cognate antigen has been identified for it. Base qualities are not provided; no much larger clone lies one nucleotide away. Within the sample, other DNA sequences also encode this same CDR3.

Recombination linked TRBV19 to TRBJ2-1; the D gene remains uncertain. The receptor's source is a man younger than 40 in good health. The sequenced material came from naive CD8+ T cells sorted from blood. The sample's cell subset or site label is to be understood as: CD45RA+CCR7+. The DNA is TGTGCCAGTAGTATAGGAATCTACAATGAGCAGTTCTTC. The encoded protein is CASSIGIYNEQFF.